The rows below give T cell receptor beta chains drawn from one sample of a study of blood T cell repertoires in COVID-19. Some clones are missing from TCRdb's copy, which holds only in-frame ones; the method was immunoSEQ multiplex PCR. The table shows 20,000 to 25,000 clones, with 65% to 90% occurring only once. The sample was peripheral blood. These receptors were taken from a man between 65 and 85 years old with acute or convalescent COVID-19. CDR3s include the opening cysteine and the closing phenylalanine or tryptophan. A D gene is named only where the DNA matches it firmly. Some rows have no size entry. The others give once, few or many, or a class for an expanded clone.

D,J,size,V,DNA,CDR3
-,TRBJ1-2,-,TRBV2,TGTGCCAGCAGTGAGACAGTTGGCGGCTACACCTTC,CASSETVGGYTF
TRBD2,TRBJ2-1,-,TRBV19,TGTGCCAGTAGTATAGCGCTAGCGGGAGCCAGGAGCTCCTACAATGAGCAGTTCTTC,CASSIALAGARSSYNEQFF
-,TRBJ1-3,-,TRBV19,TGTGCCAGTAGTATTCACGGACAAGACTCTGGAAACACCATATATTTT,CASSIHGQDSGNTIYF
-,TRBJ1-1,-,TRBV30,TGTGCCTGGAGACGCGAGGGAGGCGTGAACACTGAAGCTTTCTTT,CAWRREGGVNTEAFF
-,TRBJ1-1,once,TRBV14,TGTGCCAGCAGCCAATTCGTGGGAGTTGAAGCTTTCTTT,CASSQFVGVEAFF
TRBD1,TRBJ1-1,-,TRBV7-9,TGTGCCAGCAGCTTAGGTAACTCGGGACAGGGGGCTTTCTTT,CASSLGNSGQGAFF
-,TRBJ2-2,-,TRBV11-2,TGTGCCAGCAGCTTACAGGATACCGGGGAGCTGTTTTTT,CASSLQDTGELFF
TRBD2,TRBJ2-3,-,TRBV7-2,TGTGCCAGCAGGATTGGGCTAGCGGGGGGGGCAGATACGCAGTATTTT,CASRIGLAGGADTQYF
-,TRBJ1-4,-,TRBV5-1,TGCGCCAGCTCAGGTACAACTAATGAAAAACTGTTTTTT,CASSGTTNEKLFF
-,TRBJ2-2,-,TRBV5-1,TGCGCCAGCAGCTTGGACGTAGCCACCGGGGAGCTGTTTTTT,CASSLDVATGELFF
-,TRBJ1-4,-,TRBV27,TGTGCCAGCAGTCCAGAAATCGGGAGAAATGAAAAACTGTTTTTT,CASSPEIGRNEKLFF
TRBD1,TRBJ2-1,-,TRBV28,TGTGCCAGCAGTTTCCCAGGACAGGGCTACAATGAGCAGTTCTTC,CASSFPGQGYNEQFF
-,TRBJ1-2,-,TRBV25-1,TGTGCCAGCACTGGAGACAGACACTATGGCTACACCTTC,CASTGDRHYGYTF
-,TRBJ2-1,-,TRBV2,TGTGCCAGCACGACACTCGATGAGCAGTTCTTC,CASTTLDEQFF
-,TRBJ2-3,-,TRBV7-9,TGTGCCAGCAGCTCAACAGATACGCAGTATTTT,CASSSTDTQYF
TRBD1,TRBJ1-3,-,TRBV5-4,TGTGCCAGCCGACAGGGTCGCTCTGGAAACACCATATATTTT,CASRQGRSGNTIYF
-,TRBJ2-5,few,TRBV10-3,TGTGCCATCAGTGATGGGGGGGCTATGGAAGAGACCCAGTACTTC,CAISDGGAMEETQYF
-,TRBJ1-5,-,TRBV2,TGTGCCAGCAGTGACCAACAGGGCGGTCAGCCCCAGCATTTT,CASSDQQGGQPQHF
-,TRBJ1-2,-,TRBV2,TGTGCCAGCAGGGAATTACTGGGCTCTCATGGCTACACCTTC,CASRELLGSHGYTF
-,TRBJ2-5,-,TRBV5-4,TGTGCCAGCAGTTCCCGACAGGCCGAGGAGACCCAGTACTTC,CASSSRQAEETQYF
-,TRBJ1-3,-,TRBV30,TGTGCCTGGAGGGTACAGGGTGGAAACACCATATATTTT,CAWRVQGGNTIYF
-,TRBJ1-1,-,TRBV18,TGTGCCAGCTCACCACAGAGGAACACTGAAGCTTTCTTT,CASSPQRNTEAFF
TRBD1,TRBJ1-1,-,TRBV5-6,TGTGCCAGCAGCCCGCTGACAGGGCTGAACACTGAAGCTTTCTTT,CASSPLTGLNTEAFF
-,TRBJ2-7,once,TRBV20-1,TGCAGTGCTAGTGCCACCTCGACCGGGAACGAGCAGTACTTC,CSASATSTGNEQYF
TRBD1,TRBJ2-6,-,TRBV19,TGTGCCAGTAGTAATACAGGGGGCTCTGGGGCCAACGTCCTGACTTTC,CASSNTGGSGANVLTF
TRBD1,TRBJ1-1,-,TRBV11-2,TGTGCCAGCAGCCCCGGGACAGGGACGAACACTGAAGCTTTCTTT,CASSPGTGTNTEAFF
TRBD2,TRBJ2-1,-,TRBV4-1,TGCGCCAGCAGCCAAGATCCAGCGGGAGGTAACAATGAGCAGTTCTTC,CASSQDPAGGNNEQFF
TRBD1,TRBJ2-7,once,TRBV29-1,TGCAGCGTCAAAGGACAGGCAAGCTACGAGCAGTACTTC,CSVKGQASYEQYF
-,TRBJ2-1,once,TRBV6-2/TRBV6-3,TGTGCCAGCAGCGACCCAGAGGTTGAGCAGTTCTTC,CASSDPEVEQFF
TRBD2,TRBJ2-7,-,TRBV27,TGTGCCAGCAGTCCCCCTAGCGGGAGGGTAGCCTACGAGCAGTACTTC,CASSPPSGRVAYEQYF
-,TRBJ1-2,-,TRBV4-3,TGCGCCAGCAGCCCGGACGGGGGGGTTAACTATGGCTACACCTTC,CASSPDGGVNYGYTF
TRBD2,TRBJ2-1,-,TRBV5-1,TGCGCCAGCAGCGCGGAAGCGGGATCGAGGGAGCAGTTCTTC,CASSAEAGSREQFF
-,TRBJ2-2,-,TRBV9,TGTGCCAGCAGCGGCCAACAGGTAACCGGGGAGCTGTTTTTT,CASSGQQVTGELFF
-,TRBJ2-2,-,TRBV12-5,TGTGCTAGTGGTCCCCTCGGACAGACAGCGAACACCGGGGAGCTGTTTTTT,CASGPLGQTANTGELFF
TRBD1,TRBJ1-2,few,TRBV24-1,TGTGCCACCAGTGATTCTTTCGGACTGGGACAGGAGAGCTACACCTTC,CATSDSFGLGQESYTF
-,TRBJ2-1,-,TRBV9,TGTGCCAGCAGCGTCGTAAGCGCAGCCTACAATGAGCAGTTCTTC,CASSVVSAAYNEQFF
-,TRBJ2-1,-,TRBV24-1,TGTGCCACCAGTGACTCCCTCGGAGAATCAAAGCAGTTCTTC,CATSDSLGESKQFF
TRBD1,TRBJ2-7,once,TRBV30,TGTGCCGGCCACCGGGACAGGCTAGGCCACGAGCAGTACTTC,CAGHRDRLGHEQYF
-,TRBJ2-1,-,TRBV9,TGTGCCAGCAGCGTATTCACTCAACCTTCGGGTGAGCAGTTCTTC,CASSVFTQPSGEQFF
TRBD2,TRBJ2-3,-,TRBV3-1/TRBV3-2,TGTGCCAGCAGCCATTCAAGAAGGGCTAGCGGGGGCACAGATACGCAGTATTTT,CASSHSRRASGGTDTQYF